These 8 T cell receptor beta chains were all obtained from the same sample, sequenced in a study of OX40 agonist ivuxolimab in advanced cancers. Assay: immunoSEQ multiplex PCR; the TCRdb copy retains only in-frame clones and omits some. The data contain more than 65,000 clones, 85% to 90% of them singletons. This specimen was CD4+ or CD8+ T cells sorted from blood, taken in a trial of the OX40 agonist ivuxolimab. These receptors originate from an adult with an advanced solid tumor such as melanoma, head and neck, liver or kidney cancer.

This clone was seen just once. The chain uses TRBV6-4 and TRBJ2-3; 7 bases line up with TRBD2. This CDR3 has 14 residues. The V gene end was trimmed by 5 bases and the J gene end by 1 base; junction bases not matched to a gene: 3. Per the germline V gene, CDR1 is MRHNA and CDR2 is SNTAGT. In DNA form, the CDR3 reads TGTGCCAGCAGTTCTCTAGCGGGCACAGATACGCAGTATTTT. It translates to CASSSLAGTDTQYF.

V is TRBV5-1 and J is TRBJ2-3, with D hard to call. The V gene's germline CDR1 is SGHRS and CDR2 YFSETQ. Trimming pared 4 bases from V and 6 bases from J, leaving 12 bases between. The CDR3 has 13 amino acids. The CDR3 nucleotides read TGCGCCAGCAGCGAAAGTCGTGCGGATACGCAGTATTTT. This translates into CASSESRADTQYF.

This clone was detected only once. J is TRBJ2-5 and V is TRBV5-1; D gene uncertain. Per the germline V gene, CDR1 is SGHRS and CDR2 is YFSETQ. The CDR3 extends over 15 amino acids. V shed 3 bases and J shed 1 base, with 13 bases lying between them. CDR3 sequence: CASSSGTRTQETQYF. CDR3 nucleotides: TGCGCCAGCAGCTCCGGAACTCGGACCCAAGAGACCCAGTACTTC.

The chain employs TRBV7-3 and TRBJ2-2; TRBD2 matches at 7 bases. V was clipped by 1 base and J by 1 base; unmatched bases: 3. Germline-derived CDR1 and CDR2 are SGHTA and FQGTGA. The CDR3 runs to 16 residues. For the CDR3, the DNA is TGTGCCAGCAGCTTAAGGCTAGCGGAGAACACCGGGGAGCTGTTTTTT. Amino acid sequence: CASSLRLAENTGELFF.

V gene TRBV28 combines with J gene TRBJ1-5; 12 bases line up with TRBD1. CDR3 length equals 18 residues. Germline V gives CDR1 MDHEN, CDR2 SYDVKM. V dropped 6 bases and J dropped 4; count of bases not matched to a gene: 13. This CDR3 is CASSPTPGTGGYNQPQHF. The CDR3 coding sequence is TGTGCCAGCAGCCCCACCCCCGGGACAGGGGGCTATAATCAGCCCCAGCATTTT.

A note on this clone: An end of the junction differs from the germline gene, which may be a read error. The chain has TRBV20-1 and TRBJ2-1; D gene uncertain. The germline CDR1 and CDR2 sequences are DFQATT and SNEGSKA (reference sequence). The CDR3 totals 8 residues. CDR3 loop: CSAPIRVF. The CDR3 nucleotides are TGCAGTGCGCCCATAAGGGTCTTC.

The V call is TRBV7-3, the J call TRBJ2-2, with D perhaps TRBD2 (6 bases). CDR1 is SGHTA and CDR2 is FQGTGA in the germline V gene. The V end lost 5 bases, the J end lost 5 bases, and 18 bases lay between the germline ends. CDR3 length equals 16 residues. The CDR3 DNA follows: TGTGCCAGCAGCGCCGGAACGGGAGTGCGGACCGGGGAGCTGTTTTTT. Protein: CASSAGTGVRTGELFF.

This rearrangement joins TRBV28 to TRBJ2-5; 9 bases are a match to TRBD1. The CDR3 sequence is 14 residues long. V was pared by 6 bases and J by 5 bases, with 7 bases of the junction left unmatched. The V gene's germline CDR1 is MDHEN and CDR2 SYDVKM. In DNA form, the CDR3 reads TGTGCCAGCAGGACGACAGGGGGAGGGGAGACCCAGTACTTC. Translated: CASRTTGGGETQYF.